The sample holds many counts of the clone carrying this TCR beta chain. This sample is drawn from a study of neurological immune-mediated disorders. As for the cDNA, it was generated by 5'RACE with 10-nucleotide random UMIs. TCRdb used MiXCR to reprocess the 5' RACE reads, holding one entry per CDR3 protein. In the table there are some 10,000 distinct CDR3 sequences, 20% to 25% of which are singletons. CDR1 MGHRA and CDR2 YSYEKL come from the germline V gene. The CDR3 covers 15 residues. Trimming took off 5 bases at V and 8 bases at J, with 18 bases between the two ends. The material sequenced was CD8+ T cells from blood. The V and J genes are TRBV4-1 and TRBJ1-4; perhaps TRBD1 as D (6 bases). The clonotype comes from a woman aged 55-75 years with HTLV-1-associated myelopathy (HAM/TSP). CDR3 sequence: CASSEGARTAEKLFF. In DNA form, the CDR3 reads TGCGCCAGCAGCGAAGGCGCACGGACAGCCGAAAAACTGTTTTTT.